Given below is one TCR beta chain in context. Antigen: not known. The sample comes from a study of CD8 T cell repertoires and HIV-1 epitope variants. Data came from immunoSEQ multiplex PCR; TCRdb stores just in-frame clones and leaves some out. Of 4,000 to 5,000 clones listed, less than 75% are singletons. This CDR3 has 16 residues. Looked up from germline, CDR1 is SEHNR and CDR2 is FQNEAQ (reference sequence). V was pared by 5 bases and J by 7 bases, with 13 bases of the junction left unmatched. The TCR sequence derives from a male donor with HIV. The chain employs TRBV7-9 and TRBJ2-1, with 8 bases that match TRBD2. Sequenced: cultured CD8+ T cells derived from PBMCs. The CDR3 spells CASSPFGGGNWNEQFF. Written as DNA, the CDR3 is TGTGCCAGCAGCCCCTTTGGCGGGGGGAACTGGAATGAGCAGTTCTTC. The full variable domain, in which reference TRBV7-9 and TRBJ2-1 provide the parts outside the CDR3, is DTGVSQNPRHKITKRGQNVTFRCDPISEHNRLYWYRQTLGQGPEFLTYFQNEAQLEKSRLLSDRFSAERPKGSFSTLEIQRTEQGDSAMYLCASSPFGGGNWNEQFFGPGTRLTVL.